These T cell receptor beta chains were read from a single sample in a study of response to subunit inactivated influenza vaccine. TCRdb reprocessed the RT-PCR reads with MiXCR, giving one entry per CDR3 protein. Of more than 400,000 distinct CDR3 sequences in the sample, under 8.5% were seen once. Specimen: PBMCs from blood, collected approximately 25 months after vaccination. These receptors were obtained from a man in his fifties or sixties who received an inactivated influenza vaccine. The conserved cysteine and the conserved F or W are not part of the CDR3 here.

j_gene: TRBJ2-5
len: 12
v_gene: TRBV29-1
CDR3aa: SVMPSGAGETQY

j_gene: TRBJ2-1
len: 17
v_gene: TRBV6-2/TRBV6-3
CDR3aa: ASSYRGRGTGRSYNEQF

j_gene: TRBJ1-1
len: 15
v_gene: TRBV12-3/TRBV12-4
CDR3aa: ASSLGSLIQENTEAF

j_gene: TRBJ1-1
len: 11
v_gene: TRBV9
CDR3aa: ASSAHSNTEAF

j_gene: TRBJ1-1
len: 13
v_gene: TRBV14
CDR3aa: ASSQGQGRRTEAF

j_gene: TRBJ2-3
len: 15
v_gene: TRBV6-1
CDR3aa: ASGPTPGTGSTDTQY

j_gene: TRBJ2-2
len: 14
v_gene: TRBV5-1
CDR3aa: ASSTQQGGNTGELF

j_gene: TRBJ2-1
len: 13
v_gene: TRBV20-1
CDR3aa: SARAGTSGGNEQF

j_gene: TRBJ2-7
len: 14
v_gene: TRBV27
CDR3aa: ASSLLGGRAAGEQY

j_gene: TRBJ1-4
len: 12
v_gene: TRBV12-3/TRBV12-4
CDR3aa: ASSWQGVQEKLF

j_gene: TRBJ2-1
len: 13
v_gene: TRBV28
CDR3aa: ASSRLAGGGDEQF

j_gene: TRBJ2-5
len: 12
v_gene: TRBV7-2
CDR3aa: ASSPRGGSETQY

j_gene: TRBJ2-7
len: 14
v_gene: TRBV20-1
CDR3aa: SARNAGTGMGYEQY

j_gene: TRBJ2-5
len: 11
v_gene: TRBV6-2/TRBV6-3
CDR3aa: ASSWAVQETQY

j_gene: TRBJ1-1
len: 10
v_gene: TRBV29-1
CDR3aa: SATAGQPEAF

j_gene: TRBJ1-1
len: 13
v_gene: TRBV20-1
CDR3aa: SALQGAGGNTEAF

j_gene: TRBJ1-2
len: 11
v_gene: TRBV28
CDR3aa: ASSPLGRDGYT

j_gene: TRBJ1-4
len: 14
v_gene: TRBV4-3
CDR3aa: ASSQDRRTTNEKLF

j_gene: TRBJ2-7
len: 13
v_gene: TRBV6-5
CDR3aa: ASNSGTLLSSEQY

j_gene: TRBJ1-5
len: 13
v_gene: TRBV5-5
CDR3aa: ASSVRTGDPQPQH

j_gene: TRBJ1-2
len: 12
v_gene: TRBV9
CDR3aa: ASSVGGSSYGYT

j_gene: TRBJ1-2
len: 11
v_gene: TRBV29-1
CDR3aa: SVEQAINYGYT

j_gene: TRBJ2-1
len: 11
v_gene: TRBV7-9
CDR3aa: ASSQSGVGEQF

j_gene: TRBJ2-7
len: 11
v_gene: TRBV30
CDR3aa: AWSKGDTYEQY

j_gene: TRBJ1-1
len: 13
v_gene: TRBV7-8
CDR3aa: ASSPRIWQNTEAF

j_gene: TRBJ2-1
len: 12
v_gene: TRBV7-3
CDR3aa: ASSLNGVIDEQF

j_gene: TRBJ2-7
len: 11
v_gene: TRBV10-3
CDR3aa: AISESNSYEQY

j_gene: TRBJ1-4
len: 11
v_gene: TRBV4-3
CDR3aa: ASSPRPDEKLF

j_gene: TRBJ2-3
len: 12
v_gene: TRBV12-3/TRBV12-4
CDR3aa: ASSLTGFADTQY

j_gene: TRBJ1-1
len: 13
v_gene: TRBV18
CDR3aa: ASSPRSAMNTEAF

j_gene: TRBJ2-3
len: 14
v_gene: TRBV10-3
CDR3aa: AISERRVATKDTQY

j_gene: TRBJ1-3
len: 12
v_gene: TRBV10-3
CDR3aa: AISARGQVSTIY

j_gene: TRBJ1-2
len: 11
v_gene: TRBV10-2
CDR3aa: ASSGWRNYGYT

j_gene: TRBJ2-7
len: 12
v_gene: TRBV7-6
CDR3aa: ASTYDEPPYEQY

j_gene: TRBJ1-4
len: 12
v_gene: TRBV5-1
CDR3aa: ASSYMGQEEKLF

j_gene: TRBJ2-7
len: 13
v_gene: TRBV6-1
CDR3aa: ASSPPRDPAREQY

j_gene: TRBJ1-5
len: 10
v_gene: TRBV20-1
CDR3aa: SANGAAQPQH

j_gene: TRBJ2-4
len: 14
v_gene: TRBV21-1
CDR3aa: ASSKEGDLAKNIQY

j_gene: TRBJ2-7
len: 12
v_gene: TRBV6-2/TRBV6-3
CDR3aa: ASNNPDYSYEQY

j_gene: TRBJ2-3
len: 12
v_gene: TRBV7-2
CDR3aa: ASSLDLGQGAQY

j_gene: TRBJ2-7
len: 13
v_gene: TRBV11-2
CDR3aa: ASSPPRSVGREQY

j_gene: TRBJ1-4
len: 11
v_gene: TRBV20-1
CDR3aa: SARTGGREKLF

j_gene: TRBJ2-1
len: 13
v_gene: TRBV12-3/TRBV12-4
CDR3aa: ASRPGQSSYNEQF

j_gene: TRBJ2-5
len: 10
v_gene: TRBV20-1
CDR3aa: SARLGSETQY

j_gene: TRBJ2-3
len: 20
v_gene: TRBV7-2
CDR3aa: AASSSTGSTSGNHQAADTQY

j_gene: TRBJ2-3
len: 16
v_gene: TRBV5-1
CDR3aa: ASSSLGTSGGQGDTQY

j_gene: TRBJ2-5
len: 15
v_gene: TRBV12-3/TRBV12-4
CDR3aa: ASSLIAGGPRGETQY

j_gene: TRBJ1-5
len: 14
v_gene: TRBV2
CDR3aa: ASSVPGGGSNQPQH

j_gene: TRBJ2-1
len: 13
v_gene: TRBV20-1
CDR3aa: SARQGMGLGNGQF

j_gene: TRBJ1-5
len: 12
v_gene: TRBV7-2
CDR3aa: ASSLASTGQPQH

j_gene: TRBJ2-5
len: 11
v_gene: TRBV28
CDR3aa: ASNQGTRKTQY

j_gene: TRBJ2-1
len: 12
v_gene: TRBV20-1
CDR3aa: SARWGSPYNEQF

j_gene: TRBJ1-2
len: 13
v_gene: TRBV7-2
CDR3aa: ASSSSVTGSYGYT

j_gene: TRBJ2-1
len: 14
v_gene: TRBV12-3/TRBV12-4
CDR3aa: ASRPQTSGRTNEQF

j_gene: TRBJ2-3
len: 12
v_gene: TRBV5-1
CDR3aa: ASKQLAVTDTQY

j_gene: TRBJ2-1
len: 13
v_gene: TRBV7-3
CDR3aa: ASSLSHQRVDVQF

j_gene: TRBJ2-1
len: 14
v_gene: TRBV20-1
CDR3aa: SASWGLAGGRNEQF

j_gene: TRBJ2-7
len: 14
v_gene: TRBV3-1
CDR3aa: ASSHLASGGTYEQY

j_gene: TRBJ2-2
len: 14
v_gene: TRBV19
CDR3aa: ASTRTSGRAPGELF

j_gene: TRBJ1-5
len: 16
v_gene: TRBV11-3
CDR3aa: ASSLDPTRQIPNQPQH